Shown below are 32 T cell receptor beta chains from a single sample sequenced in a study of blood T cell repertoires in COVID-19. TCRdb keeps only in-frame clones here, not all; method: immunoSEQ multiplex PCR. The repertoire includes about 42,000 clones, roughly 84% of them detected once, and 13% sits in the top ten. Material: peripheral blood. These receptors originate from a woman aged 70-85 years in a cohort sampled during active COVID-19.

CDR3 sequence: CASMTGTYNEQFF. The CDR3 region has the DNA TGCGCCAGCATGACAGGGACCTACAATGAGCAGTTCTTC. The V call is TRBV10-2, the J call TRBJ2-1; TRBD1 matches 7 bases. The CDR3 contains 13 residues. CDR1 and CDR2 (germline): WSHSY, SAAADI. The trim removed 7 bases at V and 2 bases at J, leaving 2 bases unmatched.

The chain recombines TRBV7-2 with TRBJ1-1; D ambiguous. Germline V gives CDR1 SGHTA, CDR2 FQGNSA. V lost 7 bases and J lost 6, with 21 bases in between. The CDR3 is 15 amino acids. The CDR3 loop reads CASKKDAIREAEAFF. As DNA, the CDR3 is TGTGCCAGCAAAAAAGACGCTATCCGGGAGGCTGAAGCTTTCTTT.

This chain joins TRBV2 and TRBJ2-1, with 11 positions matching TRBD2. This CDR3 contains 15 residues. Germline trimming cut 7 bases from V and 1 base from J; bases unmatched to any gene: 3. The germline CDR1 and CDR2 sequences are SNHLY and FYNNEI. The CDR3 is CASNGLAGSYNEQFF. The CDR3 DNA sequence: TGTGCCAGCAATGGACTAGCGGGTTCCTACAATGAGCAGTTCTTC.

This chain links TRBV25-1 with TRBJ1-6, with D unclear. This CDR3 region has 13 residues. V lost 7 bases, J lost 0 bases, and 4 bases lay in between. Per germline, CDR1 MGHDK and CDR2 SYGVNS. The CDR3 DNA sequence: TGTGCCAGCACGAGCTCCTATAATTCACCCCTCCACTTT. It is translated as CASTSSYNSPLHF.

V and J are TRBV6-6 and TRBJ1-1, with TRBD1 identical over 7 bases. V dropped 7 bases and J dropped 3; count of bases not matched to a gene: 8. Germline CDR1 reads MNHNY; CDR2 reads SVGAGI (reference sequence). The CDR3 length is 14 residues. CDR3 DNA sequence: TGTGCCAGCAATCACCCCGACAGGGACACTGAAGCTTTCTTT. This gives the protein CASNHPDRDTEAFF.

This rearrangement joins TRBV5-1 to TRBJ2-6; TRBD1 matches 8 bases. The J segment lost 1 base and the V segment lost 4 bases, leaving 4 bases of the junction unmatched. The CDR3 length is 16 residues. Germline V CDR1 and CDR2: SGHRS, YFSETQ. DNA for the CDR3: TGCGCCAGCAGCCGAAGGACAGGGTCTGGGGCCAACGTCCTGACTTTC. This codes for CASSRRTGSGANVLTF.

V is TRBV29-1 and J is TRBJ2-3; 16 bases are a match to TRBD2. Germline trimming cut 5 bases from V and 3 bases from J; bases unmatched to any gene: 14. The CDR3 has 19 amino acids. Germline assignment: CDR1 SQVTM and CDR2 ANQGSEA. The CDR3 is CSVRAPLGLAGGGTDTQYF. The CDR3 DNA is TGCAGCGTTCGAGCCCCTCTGGGACTAGCGGGAGGGGGGACAGATACGCAGTATTTT.

The chain is built from TRBV2 and TRBJ1-1; unclear D gene. Germline CDR1 SNHLY, CDR2 FYNNEI. There are 13 residues in the CDR3. V dropped 2 bases and J dropped 1 base, with 5 bases sitting between them. The CDR3 protein is CASSEPKNTEAFF. The CDR3 DNA reads as TGTGCCAGCAGTGAACCAAAGAACACTGAAGCTTTCTTT.

V usage is TRBV3-1 (or the pseudogene TRBV3-2) and J usage is TRBJ2-2; D is perhaps TRBD2 (7 bases). The V and J ends lost 4 bases and 6 bases respectively, with 18 bases between them. Per the germline V gene, CDR1 is LGHDT and CDR2 is YNNKEL (reference sequence). The CDR3 spans 16 residues. The CDR3 loop is CASSRVFGGLAGELFF. In DNA form, the CDR3 reads TGTGCCAGCAGCCGGGTCTTCGGGGGGCTGGCCGGGGAGCTGTTTTTT.

The rearrangement links TRBV15 to TRBJ2-2, with D maybe TRBD2 (5 bases). The germline CDR1 and CDR2 sequences are LNHNV and YYDKDF (reference sequence). The CDR3 spans 14 residues. V shed 7 bases and J shed 5 bases, with 14 bases lying between them. The CDR3 region has the DNA TGTGCCACCACCTGGGAGTTAGGGACCGGGGAGCTGTTTTTT. Its protein product is CATTWELGTGELFF.

The chain combines TRBV5-1 with TRBJ2-5; 7 bases match TRBD1. Looked up from germline, CDR1 is SGHRS and CDR2 is YFSETQ. With V trimmed by 4 bases and J by 0 bases, 3 bases remained unmatched. The CDR3 runs to 14 residues. CDR3 sequence: CASSPRGYQETQYF. The CDR3 DNA reads as TGCGCCAGCAGCCCCAGGGGGTACCAAGAGACCCAGTACTTC.

CDR3: CASSVGGGGGPGELFF. DNA for the CDR3: TGTGCCAGCAGCGTCGGGGGAGGCGGGGGTCCCGGGGAGCTGTTTTTT. The chain is built from TRBV9 and TRBJ2-2; the match to TRBD2 covers 7 bases. Germline V gene data show CDR1 as SGDLS and CDR2 as YYNGEE. The junction had 10 bases not matched to a gene; V was cut back by 2 bases and J by 6 bases. The CDR3 runs 16 residues.

This chain links TRBV5-1 with TRBJ2-1, with D tentatively TRBD1 (6 bases). The CDR3 runs 16 residues. Germline CDR1 is SGHRS and CDR2 is YFSETQ. V was trimmed by 6 bases and J by 1 base, leaving 17 bases between them. The CDR3 DNA sequence: TGCGCCAGCAACCCCCAGGCAGGGGCTTCCTACAATGAGCAGTTCTTC. Amino acid sequence: CASNPQAGASYNEQFF. The full variable domain, completed using reference TRBV5-1 and TRBJ2-1, is KAGVTQTPRYLIKTRGQQVTLSCSPISGHRSVSWYQQTPGQGLQFLFEYFSETQRNKGNFPGRFSGRQFSNSRSEMNVSTLELGDSALYLCASNPQAGASYNEQFFGPGTRLTVL.

This chain uses TRBV2 with TRBJ2-7; 8 bases match TRBD1. The CDR3 loop spans 13 amino acids. V dropped 6 bases and J dropped 5; count of bases not matched to a gene: 6. Germline lookup yields CDR1 SNHLY and CDR2 FYNNEI. The CDR3 DNA reads as TGTGCCAGCAGGGTCCAGGGGGCAAACGAGCAGTACTTC. It encodes CASRVQGANEQYF.

The chain joins TRBV30 to TRBJ2-1, with D maybe TRBD2 (6 bases). CDR3 length: 16 amino acids. Trimming took off 0 bases at V and 3 bases at J, with 15 bases between the two ends. Germline V CDR1 and CDR2: GTSNPN, SVGIG (reference sequence). The CDR3 here is CAWSVPPAGLYNEQFF. DNA of the CDR3: TGTGCCTGGAGTGTACCCCCGGCGGGGCTCTACAATGAGCAGTTCTTC.

The rearrangement links TRBV28 to TRBJ1-2; 7 bases map to TRBD1. Trimming removed 3 bases from V and 8 bases from J; junction bases left unmatched: 9. The CDR3 consists of 14 residues. Germline assignment: CDR1 MDHEN and CDR2 SYDVKM. CDR3 sequence: CASSFRGSAGGYTF. CDR3 DNA sequence: TGTGCCAGCAGTTTCAGGGGGAGTGCCGGGGGCTACACCTTC.

This chain connects TRBV10-1 to TRBJ2-1; 9 nucleotides agree with TRBD1. This CDR3 has 16 amino acids. Trimming removed 0 bases from V and 6 bases from J; junction bases left unmatched: 6. Per the germline V gene, CDR1 is WNHNN and CDR2 is SYGVQD (reference sequence). CDR3 DNA sequence: TGCGCCAGCAGTGAGTCCGGGACAGGGCCCCCCAATGAGCAGTTCTTC. This encodes CASSESGTGPPNEQFF.

CDR3 residues: CASSLDSRNTIYF. CDR3 DNA: TGCGCCAGCAGCTTGGACAGCAGAAACACCATATATTTT. This chain connects TRBV5-1 to TRBJ1-3, with D unresolved. Trimming removed 0 bases from V and 5 bases from J, with 6 bases in between. CDR3 length equals 13 residues. Germline V CDR1 and CDR2: SGHRS, YFSETQ.

V is TRBV11-2 and J is TRBJ2-5, with 8 bases aligning to TRBD1. This CDR3 region has 17 residues. Per the germline V gene, CDR1 is SGHAT and CDR2 is FQNNGV. V shed 1 base and J 5 bases; nucleotides not matched to a gene: 12. The CDR3 region is CASSLVPGQGIGETQYF. DNA of the CDR3: TGTGCCAGCAGCTTAGTCCCCGGACAGGGTATAGGGGAGACCCAGTACTTC.

The rearrangement joins TRBV18 to TRBJ2-3, with TRBD2 matching over 12 bases. This CDR3 spans 19 amino acids. The V and J ends lost 3 bases and 5 bases, in that order; junction bases with no gene match: 15. Germline V gives CDR1 KGHSH, CDR2 LQKENI. This CDR3 is CASSPLARLAGVRGDTQYF. The CDR3 DNA sequence: TGTGCCAGCTCACCGTTGGCGAGACTAGCGGGAGTGAGAGGAGATACGCAGTATTTT.

The rearrangement links TRBV15 to TRBJ2-3, with D unclear. V was pared by 0 bases and J by 4 bases, with 11 bases between. Germline CDR1 is LNHNV and CDR2 is YYDKDF (reference sequence). This CDR3 has 15 amino acids. The DNA of the CDR3 is TGTGCCACCAGCAGAGAACCTCTAGTAGCAGATACGCAGTATTTT. This sequence encodes CATSREPLVADTQYF.

This clone rates as medium-sized. The chain recombines TRBV6-1 with TRBJ1-2; D is uncertain. CDR3 size: 15 residues. From germline, CDR1 is MNHNS and CDR2 SASEGT. V dropped 1 base and J dropped 4 bases, with 13 bases sitting between them. Here the CDR3 reads CASSEGGPPFYGYTF. The CDR3 DNA reads as TGTGCCAGCAGTGAAGGAGGCCCCCCTTTCTATGGCTACACCTTC.

This rearrangement joins TRBV19 to TRBJ1-3; no clear D gene. The germline gives CDR1 LNHDA, CDR2 SQIVND (reference sequence). V was cut by 2 bases and J by 3 bases, with 17 bases left in between. This CDR3 region has 17 residues. CDR3 sequence: CASSILGNRQVGNTIYF. In DNA form, the CDR3 reads TGTGCCAGTAGTATACTTGGCAATCGCCAGGTTGGAAACACCATATATTTT.

This clone showed up just once. This chain uses TRBV19 with TRBJ2-7, with TRBD2 as a possible D gene (7 bases). Trimming took 3 bases from V and 7 from J, leaving 16 bases between them. CDR1 and CDR2 from the germline V gene are LNHDA and SQIVND (reference sequence). The CDR3 extends over 14 amino acids. CDR3 sequence (DNA): TGTGCCAGTAGTATGCAGGGGAGGGAATATGAGCAGTACTTC. Amino acid sequence: CASSMQGREYEQYF. Filled out from reference TRBV19 and TRBJ2-7, the complete variable domain reads DGGITQSPKYLFRKEGQNVTLSCEQNLNHDAMYWYRQDPGQGLRLIYYSQIVNDFQKGDIAEGYSVSREKKESFPLTVTSAQKNPTAFYLCASSMQGREYEQYFGPGTRLTVT.

The chain combines TRBV6-6 with TRBJ1-6, with TRBD1 matching 7 bases. V lost 4 bases and J lost 7; bases outside the gene matches: 10. Germline loops: CDR1 MNHNY, CDR2 SVGAGI (reference sequence). This CDR3 has 16 amino acids. Here the CDR3 reads CASSFITGTANSPLHF. DNA of the CDR3: TGTGCCAGCAGTTTTATTACCGGGACAGCCAATTCACCCCTCCACTTT.

This sequence joins TRBV27 and TRBJ1-1; TRBD1 matches at 9 bases. The CDR3 is 16 amino acids. The J segment lost 1 base and the V segment lost 5 bases, leaving 8 bases of the junction unmatched. Germline V gene lookup returns CDR1 MNHEY and CDR2 SMNVEV (reference sequence). The CDR3 DNA sequence: TGTGCCAGCAGTCCAGGGACAGGGCATTCGAACACTGAAGCTTTCTTT. Protein: CASSPGTGHSNTEAFF.

V and J are TRBV5-1 and TRBJ2-6; TRBD1 matches at 7 bases. Trimming took 0 bases from V and 3 from J; bases not matched to a gene: 12. The V gene's germline CDR1 is SGHRS and CDR2 YFSETQ. The CDR3 has 19 amino acids. CDR3 DNA sequence: TGCGCCAGCAGCTTGGAGTCTGGGACAGTTTTTCTTGGGGCCAACGTCCTGACTTTC. It translates to CASSLESGTVFLGANVLTF.

The chain has TRBV5-1 and TRBJ2-3; the D gene is possibly TRBD2 (5 bases). Germline CDR1 SGHRS, CDR2 YFSETQ. The CDR3 covers 17 residues. V dropped 4 bases and J dropped 0 bases, with 18 bases sitting between them. CDR3 sequence (DNA): TGCGCCAGCAGCCGCTACTGGGCGGGCGATAGCACAGATACGCAGTATTTT. Translating gives CASSRYWAGDSTDTQYF.

This chain links TRBV5-4 with TRBJ1-1, with D perhaps TRBD1 (6 bases). Germline loops: CDR1 SGHNT, CDR2 YYREEE (reference sequence). The CDR3 runs 17 residues. V was trimmed by 0 bases and J by 1 base, leaving 16 bases between them. The CDR3 DNA sequence: TGTGCCAGCAGCTTGGAGGGGGTACAGCGAACGAACACTGAAGCTTTCTTT. This gives the protein CASSLEGVQRTNTEAFF. Combining the CDR3 with reference TRBV5-4 and TRBJ1-1 gives the whole variable domain ETGVTQSPTHLIKTRGQQVTLRCSSQSGHNTVSWYQQALGQGPQFIFQYYREEENGRGNFPPRFSGLQFPNYSSELNVNALELDDSALYLCASSLEGVQRTNTEAFFGQGTRLTVV.

The CDR3 bases are TGTGCCAGCAGTTTCACAGGGGATTCACCCCTCCACTTT. Amino acid sequence: CASSFTGDSPLHF. The chain carries TRBV12-3 or TRBV12-4 and TRBJ1-6; 7 nucleotides match TRBD1. This CDR3 contains 13 residues. J gave up 8 bases and V 3 bases, and 1 base lay outside the gene matches.

This sequence joins TRBV19 and TRBJ1-5, with 7 bases that match TRBD1. V was pared by 6 bases and J by 5 bases, with 13 bases of the junction left unmatched. The germline V gene has CDR1 LNHDA and CDR2 SQIVND (reference sequence). CDR3 length equals 16 residues. CDR3 DNA: TGTGCCAGTAGCCGAAGCAGGACAGGCCTGGATCAGCCCCAGCATTTT. Residues: CASSRSRTGLDQPQHF.

The chain recombines TRBV7-9 with TRBJ2-1; possible D gene TRBD1, 5 bases. Germline CDR1 SEHNR, CDR2 FQNEAQ (reference sequence). The CDR3 has 15 amino acids. V gave up 5 bases and J gave up 4 bases, with 15 bases separating them. The CDR3 is CASSLGAPLYNEQFF. CDR3 coding DNA: TGTGCCAGCAGCCTAGGGGCCCCCCTATACAATGAGCAGTTCTTC.